These 12 T cell receptor beta chains were all obtained from the same sample, sequenced in a study of blood T cell repertoires in COVID-19. Generated by immunoSEQ multiplex PCR, the TCRdb table keeps only in-frame clones and is missing some. This sample has 290,000 or so clones, with 90% found just once. Sequencing input: PBMCs or T cells enriched from blood (not recorded which). The receptor set was obtained from a young woman with acute COVID-19.

This clone was seen a handful of times. V usage is TRBV11-3 and J usage is TRBJ2-3; 7 positions match TRBD1. Germline CDR1 reads SGHNT; CDR2 reads YENEEA. This CDR3 comprises 15 residues. V lost 2 bases and J lost 2; bases outside the gene matches: 4. CDR3 amino acids: CASSLRGPPTDTQYF. CDR3 nucleotides: TGTGCCAGCAGCTTAAGGGGGCCACCCACAGATACGCAGTATTTT.

The chain couples TRBV5-1 to TRBJ2-3, with TRBD2 matching over 12 bases. CDR1 SGHRS and CDR2 YFSETQ come from the germline V gene. V shed 4 bases, J shed 3 bases, and the junction held 12 bases outside the gene matches. There are 18 residues in the CDR3. The CDR3 nucleotides read TGCGCCAGCAGCATATTACTGACTAGCGGGAGTATGACAGATACGCAGTATTTT. Protein product: CASSILLTSGSMTDTQYF.

This rearrangement joins TRBV27 to TRBJ1-4, with D perhaps matching TRBD1 (6 bases). The V gene lost 5 bases and the J gene lost 7 bases, with 14 bases spanning the gap. Germline assignment: CDR1 MNHEY and CDR2 SMNVEV (reference sequence). The CDR3 covers 14 residues. The CDR3 DNA reads TGTGCCAGCAGTCTCTACAGGGAGCGTGAAAAACTGTTTTTT. It is translated as CASSLYREREKLFF.

This chain links TRBV7-9 with TRBJ1-2; D is possibly TRBD1 (6 bases). V was shortened by 7 bases and J by 4 bases, with 16 bases between the two germline ends. Germline V gene sequence: CDR1 SEHNR, CDR2 FQNEAQ (reference sequence). The CDR3 is 14 amino acids. The CDR3 reads CASTEGNRAYGYTF. For the CDR3, the DNA is TGTGCCAGCACCGAAGGGAACAGGGCCTATGGCTACACCTTC.

J is TRBJ1-2 and V is TRBV7-9; 8 bases are a match to TRBD1. The CDR3 is made up of 14 amino acids. Germline lookup yields CDR1 SEHNR and CDR2 FQNEAQ (reference sequence). J was trimmed by 6 bases and V by 1 base; bases with no gene match: 4. This CDR3 is CASSLGGQGNGYTF. For the CDR3, the DNA is TGTGCCAGCAGCTTAGGCGGACAGGGTAATGGCTACACCTTC.

The chain employs TRBV27 and TRBJ2-7; D unresolved. CDR1 and CDR2 from the germline V gene are MNHEY and SMNVEV (reference sequence). The CDR3 is 13 amino acids. V lost 3 bases and J 2 bases, leaving 8 bases between the germline ends. CDR3 protein: CASSFGGTYEQYF. The CDR3 DNA reads TGTGCCAGCAGTTTCGGCGGAACCTACGAGCAGTACTTC.

The chain combines TRBV12-3 or TRBV12-4 with TRBJ2-7; no definite D call. The CDR3 runs to 13 residues. V shed 2 bases and J shed 4 bases, with 9 bases lying between them. The CDR3 is CASSLRETYEQYF. As DNA, the CDR3 is TGTGCCAGCAGTTTACGAGAAACGTACGAGCAGTACTTC.

The genes are TRBV18 and TRBJ2-2; D is uncertain. Germline CDR1 KGHSH, CDR2 LQKENI. Trimming took 0 bases from V and 0 from J, leaving 8 bases between them. This CDR3 region has 16 residues. This chain's CDR3 is CASSPPNQANTGELFF. For the CDR3, the DNA is TGTGCCAGCTCACCACCCAATCAGGCGAACACCGGGGAGCTGTTTTTT.

The chain joins TRBV12-3 or TRBV12-4 to TRBJ2-5, with D hard to call. The CDR3 has 12 amino acids. V was trimmed by 6 bases and J by 5 bases, leaving 10 bases between them. The CDR3 DNA reads TGTGCCAGCAGCCCTTCTCAGGAGACCCAGTACTTC. This codes for CASSPSQETQYF.

This clone was found once. The rearrangement links TRBV12-1 to TRBJ2-2; TRBD2 is the table's D call and was not checked against the DNA. TRBV12-1 is noted as a pseudogene. The CDR3 loop spans 15 amino acids. The CDR3 reads CASSSASGKIGELFF. CDR3 in DNA: TGTGCCAGCAGCTCTGCTAGCGGGAAAATCGGGGAGCTGTTTTTT.

This chain uses TRBV19 with TRBJ1-6; 9 bases are a match to TRBD1. Trimming cost V 6 bases and J 10 bases; bases outside gene matches: 7. There are 14 residues in the CDR3. From germline, CDR1 is LNHDA and CDR2 SQIVND (reference sequence). This chain's CDR3 is CASSLDRGGSPLHF. The CDR3, as DNA: TGTGCCAGTAGCCTGGACAGGGGTGGGTCACCCCTCCACTTT.

This clone is a singleton in its sample. The chain links TRBV9 to TRBJ1-2; 8 nucleotides agree with TRBD1. The CDR3 extends over 22 amino acids. Looked up from germline, CDR1 is SGDLS and CDR2 is YYNGEE. V lost 3 bases to trimming and J lost 2 bases; unmatched junction nucleotides: 27. The CDR3 coding sequence is TGTGCCAGCAGCGACCGACCTCCTGGCTCTCAGGACAGGGTACAGACCAACTATGGCTACACCTTC. Amino acid sequence: CASSDRPPGSQDRVQTNYGYTF.